The 26 T cell receptor beta chains below come from one sample, sequenced in a study of preoperative IRX-2 immunotherapy in early breast cancer. Measured with immunoSEQ multiplex PCR; TCRdb has only the in-frame clones, and not every one. The sample yields under 6,000 clones, approximately 71% seen once. The treatment was: preoperative locoregional IRX-2 cytokine immunotherapy. The specimen was tumor tissue, collected before IRX-2 immunotherapy. The receptors were sampled from a human donor with breast cancer.

Points on this clone: The junction and the germline gene differ at one end; a read error may be behind it. The CDR3 DNA is TGCGCCAGCACCTTGAGCGACGCGAACACCGGGGAGCTGTTTTTT. As protein: CASTLSDANTGELFF. The chain carries TRBV5-1 and TRBJ2-2; no definite D call. Germline CDR1 and CDR2: SGHRS and YFSETQ. This CDR3 spans 15 amino acids.

The chain employs TRBV11-1 and TRBJ1-5, with TRBD1 as a possible D gene (5 bases). The ends were cut back, 6 bases at V and 7 bases at J, with 16 bases in the middle. Per germline, CDR1 SGHAT and CDR2 FQDESV (reference sequence). CDR3 length: 14 amino acids. This CDR3 is CASSLRGYRQPQHF. Written as DNA, the CDR3 is TGTGCCAGCAGTCTACGGGGGTACCGGCAGCCCCAGCATTTT.

The V gene is TRBV10-2, the J gene TRBJ1-2; D gene ambiguous. V dropped 2 bases and J dropped 2 bases, with 6 bases sitting between them. The CDR3 totals 13 residues. The germline gives CDR1 WSHSY, CDR2 SAAADI. The CDR3 region has the DNA TGCGCCAGCAGTGAGCGTGGGAACTATGGCTACACCTTC. This encodes CASSERGNYGYTF.

The chain is built from TRBV19 and TRBJ2-7; D is possibly TRBD1 (7 bases). V shed 3 bases and J shed 6 bases, with 18 bases lying between them. CDR1 is LNHDA, CDR2 SQIVND, per germline (reference sequence). The CDR3 is made up of 15 amino acids. The CDR3 bases are TGTGCCAGTAGTATCTGGGCGACAGGGAGGCCCGAGCAGTACTTC. Its translation: CASSIWATGRPEQYF.

The chain has TRBV5-4 and TRBJ1-1; D ambiguous. Trimming removed 3 bases from V and 0 bases from J, with 6 bases in between. CDR1 and CDR2 from the germline V gene are SGHNT and YYREEE (reference sequence). The CDR3 consists of 13 residues. The CDR3 protein is CASSSQVNTEAFF. The CDR3 bases are TGTGCCAGCAGCTCCCAGGTGAACACTGAAGCTTTCTTT.

The genes are TRBV18 and TRBJ2-3, with 10 bases fitting TRBD2. In germline, CDR1 is KGHSH, CDR2 LQKENI. The CDR3 sequence is 17 residues long. Trimming at V came to 1 base and at J to 3 bases, leaving 7 bases not matched to a gene. The CDR3 nucleotides read TGTGCCAGCTCACCACTAGCGGGAGGTGGAGGGACAGATACGCAGTATTTT. Translated, it gives CASSPLAGGGGTDTQYF.

V and J are TRBV23-1 and TRBJ2-7; TRBD2 might be the D (5 bases). TRBV23-1 is placed among ORFs of uncertain function. The CDR3 covers 14 residues. Deletions cut 6 bases from V and 2 bases from J, with 14 bases between. The CDR3 sequence: CASSRRRDAYEQYF. The CDR3 DNA follows: TGCGCCAGCAGCCGAAGACGGGATGCCTACGAGCAGTACTTC.

CDR3 amino acids: CASSYGTDNYGYTF. As DNA, the CDR3 is TGTGCCAGCAGCTATGGGACGGATAACTATGGCTACACCTTC. The chain joins TRBV7-1 to TRBJ1-2, with D perhaps matching TRBD1 (5 bases). TRBV7-1 carries the ORF label, with uncertain function. The CDR3 is 14 residues long. The V end lost 4 bases, the J end lost 1 base, and 10 bases lay between the germline ends.

The chain employs TRBV6-8 and TRBJ2-7; no clear D gene. The V gene lost 5 bases and the J gene lost 4 bases, with 18 bases spanning the gap. Per the germline V gene, CDR1 is MNHGY and CDR2 is SAAAGT. This CDR3 comprises 15 residues. The CDR3 here is CASSDLMPGSYEQYF. In nucleotides, the CDR3 is TGTGCCAGCAGTGACCTCATGCCCGGTAGTTACGAGCAGTACTTC.

The chain carries TRBV7-1 and TRBJ1-1; 7 positions agree with TRBD1. TRBV7-1 belongs to the ORF category, with a function that is uncertain. This CDR3 comprises 15 residues. J was trimmed by 5 bases and V by 5 bases; bases with no gene match: 11. CDR3 sequence: CASSVSQGFGTEAFF. In DNA, the CDR3 is TGTGCCAGCAGCGTATCACAGGGGTTCGGTACTGAAGCTTTCTTT.

This clone was observed once. This chain links TRBV29-1 with TRBJ1-1; 8 bases match TRBD1. Looked up from germline, CDR1 is SQVTM and CDR2 is ANQGSEA. CDR3 length: 14 amino acids. Trimming cost V 3 bases and J 3 bases; bases outside gene matches: 6. The CDR3 spells CSVDQDRDYTEAFF. The CDR3 bases are TGCAGCGTTGATCAGGACAGGGATTACACTGAAGCTTTCTTT. The full variable domain, completed using reference TRBV29-1 and TRBJ1-1, is SAVISQKPSRDICQRGTSLTIQCQVDSQVTMMFWYRQQPGQSLTLIATANQGSEATYESGFVIDKFPISRPNLTFSTLTVSNMSPEDSSIYLCSVDQDRDYTEAFFGQGTRLTVV.

The chain links TRBV6-8 to TRBJ2-1; a weak D match, TRBD2 (6 bases). Trimming cost V 6 bases and J 3 bases, with 15 bases left between them. Germline CDR1 is MNHGY and CDR2 is SAAAGT. The CDR3 consists of 15 residues. The CDR3 loop is CASRIAGTYYNEQFF. The CDR3 DNA is TGTGCCAGCAGGATTGCCGGGACTTACTACAATGAGCAGTTCTTC.

The chain employs TRBV7-6 and TRBJ2-1, with TRBD2 matching over 7 bases. From germline, CDR1 is SGHVS and CDR2 FNYEAQ. V gave up 3 bases and J gave up 6 bases; unmatched junction bases: 8. The CDR3 length is 15 residues. In DNA form, the CDR3 reads TGTGCCAGCAGCTTGGGTAGGGCTAGCGGCAATGAGCAGTTCTTC. Translating it yields CASSLGRASGNEQFF.

This clone has only a few counts. The rearrangement joins TRBV29-1 to TRBJ1-1; D uncertain. V was pared by 8 bases and J by 1 base, with 14 bases between. Germline CDR1 is SQVTM and CDR2 is ANQGSEA. The CDR3 loop spans 13 amino acids. Here the CDR3 DNA reads TGCAGCACCCTAGAAGGAGGGAACACTGAAGCTTTCTTT. Residues: CSTLEGGNTEAFF.

In its sample, this clone was seen a few times. The rearrangement uses TRBV6-8 and TRBJ2-6; 9 bases fit TRBD1. The germline V gene encodes CDR1 MNHGY and CDR2 SAAAGT. The CDR3 is 17 residues long. The CDR3 loop reads CASCSTGGLSGANVLTF. The CDR3 coding sequence is TGTGCTAGCTGTTCCACAGGGGGCCTCTCTGGGGCCAACGTCCTGACTTTC.

This clone was seen more than once but under ten times. J is TRBJ2-7 and V is TRBV14, with 7 bases lining up with TRBD2. CDR3 length: 15 residues. Germline V gene lookup returns CDR1 SGHDN and CDR2 FVKESK. V was clipped by 4 bases and J by 0 bases; unmatched bases: 6. CDR3 nucleotide sequence: TGTGCCAGCAGCCCACGGGGCGGGAGCTCCTACGAGCAGTACTTC. Translated: CASSPRGGSSYEQYF.

This chain joins TRBV5-1 and TRBJ2-1; TRBD2 matches at 8 bases. The CDR3 runs to 16 residues. Germline V gene lookup returns CDR1 SGHRS and CDR2 YFSETQ. Unmatched junction bases numbered 13, after V lost 6 bases and J lost 5 bases. DNA of the CDR3: TGCGCCAGCACCACAATGGGACTAGTGAGAAACAATGAGCAGTTCTTC. Its translation: CASTTMGLVRNNEQFF.

By proportion, this clone is medium-sized (0.01 to 0.1%). The gene calls are TRBV11-3 and TRBJ2-1; tentative D call: TRBD2 (5 bases). The CDR3 covers 16 residues. V was clipped by 7 bases and J by 4 bases, with 20 bases between them. Per germline, CDR1 SGHNT and CDR2 YENEEA. The CDR3 sequence is CASNGRGGPRYNEQFF. The CDR3 bases are TGTGCCAGCAACGGTAGAGGAGGCCCTAGGTACAATGAGCAGTTCTTC.

The chain joins TRBV11-3 to TRBJ1-5; 7 positions match TRBD1. CDR1 is SGHNT, CDR2 YENEEA, per germline. Trimming took 3 bases from V and 2 from J; bases not matched to a gene: 4. The CDR3 contains 15 residues. In DNA form, the CDR3 reads TGTGCCAGCAGCTTGAGTACAGGGGGCAATCAGCCCCAGCATTTT. This translates into CASSLSTGGNQPQHF.

The CDR3 spells CASSGEGADSSTTF. DNA of the CDR3: TGTGCCAGTAGCGGAGAGGGGGCAGACTCTTCGACGACTTTC. This chain links TRBV19 with TRBJ2-6; 7 bases match TRBD1. V dropped 6 bases and J dropped 18; count of bases not matched to a gene: 17. The CDR3 contains 14 residues. From germline, CDR1 is LNHDA and CDR2 SQIVND (reference sequence).

V usage is TRBV25-1 and J usage is TRBJ2-1, with 11 nucleotides matching TRBD2. The CDR3 is made up of 15 amino acids. Germline CDR1 and CDR2: MGHDK and SYGVNS. The V gene end was trimmed by 3 bases and the J gene end by 6 bases; junction bases not matched to a gene: 4. The CDR3 DNA follows: TGTGCCAGCAGTGACCTAGCGGGAGGCTTCAATGAGCAGTTCTTC. As protein: CASSDLAGGFNEQFF.

V is TRBV5-1 and J is TRBJ2-3, with TRBD2 identical over 7 bases. The germline V gene has CDR1 SGHRS and CDR2 YFSETQ. Trimming took 3 bases from V and 2 from J; bases not matched to a gene: 15. The CDR3 is made up of 18 amino acids. The CDR3 region has the DNA TGCGCCAGCAGCTCAATCCCCGGCGGGAGCCTCCTCACAGATACGCAGTATTTT. It is translated as CASSSIPGGSLLTDTQYF.

The gene calls are TRBV23-1 and TRBJ1-5, with D possibly matching TRBD1 (6 bases). TRBV23-1 is an ORF for which the function is uncertain. The V gene lost 6 bases and the J gene lost 4 bases, with 10 bases spanning the gap. There are 13 residues in the CDR3. The CDR3 spells CASSPQGNQPQHF. CDR3 in DNA: TGCGCCAGCAGCCCACAGGGAAATCAGCCCCAGCATTTT.

In its sample, this clone is medium-sized. This chain uses TRBV6-8 with TRBJ1-2, with D tentatively TRBD1 (5 bases). The CDR3 sequence is 14 residues long. The germline CDR1 and CDR2 sequences are MNHGY and SAAAGT. V dropped 3 bases and J dropped 5 bases, with 13 bases sitting between them. The CDR3 DNA reads as TGTGCCAGCAGTTATCGGAGGGACGGGTATGGCTACACCTTC. Its protein is CASSYRRDGYGYTF.

The chain joins TRBV29-1 to TRBJ1-2; the D gene is possibly TRBD1 (5 bases). Trimming stripped 5 bases from V and 2 bases from J, with 12 bases between. The CDR3 has 13 residues. Looked up from germline, CDR1 is SQVTM and CDR2 is ANQGSEA. CDR3 sequence: CSVLKTANYGYTF. The CDR3 DNA sequence: TGCAGCGTTCTAAAGACAGCCAACTATGGCTACACCTTC.

The V gene is TRBV19, the J gene TRBJ2-6; D is ambiguous. CDR3 length: 15 amino acids. Germline lookup yields CDR1 LNHDA and CDR2 SQIVND (reference sequence). The germline V and J ends were trimmed by 5 bases and 5 bases, with 13 bases remaining between them. This CDR3 reads CASSPPLNRANVLTF. The CDR3 nucleotides are TGTGCCAGTAGTCCCCCCCTCAATCGGGCCAACGTCCTGACTTTC.